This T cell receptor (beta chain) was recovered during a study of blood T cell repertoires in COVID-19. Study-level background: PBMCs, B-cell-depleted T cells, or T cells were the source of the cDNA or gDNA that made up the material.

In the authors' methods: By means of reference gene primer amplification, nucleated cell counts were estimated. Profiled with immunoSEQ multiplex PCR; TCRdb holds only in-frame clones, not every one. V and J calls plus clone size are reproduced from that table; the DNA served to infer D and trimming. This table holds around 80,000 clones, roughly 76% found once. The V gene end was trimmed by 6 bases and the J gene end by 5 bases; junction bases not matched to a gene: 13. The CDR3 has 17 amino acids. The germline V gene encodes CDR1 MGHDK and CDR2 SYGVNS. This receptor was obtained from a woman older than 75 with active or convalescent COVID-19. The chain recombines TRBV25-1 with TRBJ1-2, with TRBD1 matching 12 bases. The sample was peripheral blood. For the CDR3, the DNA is TGTGCCAGCAGACCTACCGGGACAGGGGGCGGTAGGTATGGCTACACCTTC. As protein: CASRPTGTGGGRYGYTF.